This is a list of T cell receptor beta chains from one sample in a study of T cell responses to AZD1222 COVID-19 vaccine. Generated by immunoSEQ multiplex PCR, the TCRdb table keeps only in-frame clones and is missing some. This table holds under 150,000 clones, 85% to 90% found once. Sequences were derived from peripheral blood, sampled 28 days after the second AZD1222 dose. The receptors here all came from an adult who received the AZD1222 COVID-19 vaccine. CDR3s include the opening cysteine and the closing phenylalanine or tryptophan. A D gene is named only where the DNA matches it firmly. For some rows the clone size is stated as once, few or many, or as a class when expanded; others skip it.

CDR3 protein	CDR3 DNA	V gene	clone size	D gene	J gene
CASTTNTGELFF	TGTGCCAGCACAACGAACACCGGGGAGCTGTTTTTT	TRBV28	NA	NA	TRBJ2-2
CASSFSGGNEKLFF	TGTGCCAGCAGCTTTTCAGGGGGTAATGAAAAACTGTTTTTT	TRBV7-9	NA	TRBD1	TRBJ1-4
CASSYSVAGSTDTQYF	TGTGCCAGCAGTTACTCGGTAGCCGGCAGCACAGATACGCAGTATTTT	TRBV6-6	NA	NA	TRBJ2-3
CASSPQGFYNEQFF	TGTGCCAGCAGCCCACAGGGTTTCTACAATGAGCAGTTCTTC	TRBV7-9	NA	NA	TRBJ2-1
CASSPQGSGNTIYF	TGCGCCAGCAGCCCACAGGGTTCCGGAAACACCATATATTTT	TRBV5-1	NA	NA	TRBJ1-3
CASARWGPTQYF	TGTGCCAGCGCCCGGTGGGGGCCTACGCAGTATTTT	TRBV7-9	NA	NA	TRBJ2-3
CASSLDRALHF	TGTGCCAGCAGTCTCGACAGGGCCCTCCACTTT	TRBV12-3/TRBV12-4	NA	TRBD1	TRBJ1-6
CASSQGSYEQYF	TGTGCCAGCAGCCAAGGCTCCTACGAGCAGTACTTC	TRBV3-1/TRBV3-2	NA	NA	TRBJ2-7
CASSGERSHYTF	TGTGCCAGCTCGGGAGAACGGTCTCACTACACCTTC	TRBV18	NA	NA	TRBJ1-2
CASSQTLTSGGETQYF	TGTGCCAGCAGCCAAACTTTGACTAGCGGGGGTGAGACCCAGTACTTC	TRBV3-1/TRBV3-2	NA	TRBD2	TRBJ2-5
CASSYSSNNEQFF	TGTGCCAGCAGTTACTCGAGTAACAATGAGCAGTTCTTC	TRBV6-5	NA	NA	TRBJ2-1
CASSLDRGSLSNQPQHF	TGTGCCAGCAGTTTAGACAGGGGGAGCCTTAGCAATCAGCCCCAGCATTTT	TRBV28	few	TRBD1	TRBJ1-5
CASSRTIGLAGRWGQETQYF	TGCGCCAGCAGCCGCACTATCGGACTAGCGGGTCGCTGGGGACAAGAGACCCAGTACTTC	TRBV5-1	NA	TRBD2	TRBJ2-5
CASSSLTTSYGYTF	TGTGCCAGCAGTTCCCTGACGACTAGCTATGGCTACACCTTC	TRBV2	once	NA	TRBJ1-2
CASILGAAGAGGPDTQYF	TGTGCCAGCATCTTAGGCGCGGCTGGGGCGGGAGGGCCAGATACGCAGTATTTT	TRBV28	NA	TRBD2	TRBJ2-3
CASSEAGGSSQPQHF	TGTGCCAGCAGTGAAGCAGGGGGCTCAAGTCAGCCCCAGCATTTT	TRBV6-1	NA	TRBD1	TRBJ1-5
CSVQTGSNQPQHF	TGCAGCGTCCAGACAGGGTCCAATCAGCCCCAGCATTTT	TRBV29-1	NA	TRBD1	TRBJ1-5
CASRGTGNEARNTIYF	TGTGCCAGTAGGGGGACAGGCAACGAGGCCAGAAACACCATATATTTT	TRBV19	once	TRBD1	TRBJ1-3
CASSPGVPVSGNTIYF	TGTGCCAGCAGCCCAGGGGTGCCTGTCTCTGGAAACACCATATATTTT	TRBV5-5	NA	NA	TRBJ1-3
CASSLVSSDQYF	TGTGCCAGCAGCTTGGTTTCCTCGGACCAGTACTTC	TRBV7-9	once	NA	TRBJ2-5
CASSRLSGGRKETQYF	TGTGCCAGCAGCAGACTTAGCGGGGGTCGCAAAGAGACCCAGTACTTC	TRBV5-6	NA	TRBD2	TRBJ2-5
CSASPGAENSPLHF	TGCAGTGCTAGTCCAGGGGCCGAGAATTCACCCCTCCACTTT	TRBV20-1	NA	NA	TRBJ1-6
CASSRGTGQITDTQYF	TGTGCCAGCAGCCGGGGGACAGGCCAAATCACAGATACGCAGTATTTT	TRBV27	NA	TRBD1	TRBJ2-3
CATSDDTSGAGWRAPQHF	TGTGCCACCAGTGACGATACTTCAGGGGCCGGATGGCGTGCGCCCCAGCATTTT	TRBV24-1	NA	NA	TRBJ1-5
CASSDSGTGISPLHF	TGTGCCAGCAGTGACTCTGGGACAGGGATTTCACCCCTCCACTTT	TRBV6-4	NA	TRBD1	TRBJ1-6
CASSLGGLTEAFF	TGTGCCAGCAGTTTAGGGGGTCTCACTGAAGCTTTCTTT	TRBV28	once	NA	TRBJ1-1
CASSLVAGVGEQFF	TGTGCCAGCAGCTTAGTCGCGGGAGTAGGGGAGCAGTTCTTC	TRBV13	NA	TRBD2	TRBJ2-1
CASSEGGVYEQYF	TGTGCCAGCTCAGAGGGCGGAGTCTACGAGCAGTACTTC	TRBV6-5	NA	NA	TRBJ2-7
CASSLFDRASPLHF	TGTGCCAGCAGTTTATTCGACAGGGCCTCACCCCTCCACTTT	TRBV27	NA	TRBD1	TRBJ1-6
CASSQGQANTEAFF	TGCGCCAGCAGCCAAGGACAGGCGAACACTGAAGCTTTCTTT	TRBV4-3	NA	NA	TRBJ1-1
CASSQESRTGGPSSSYNSPLHF	TGTGCCAGCAGCCAAGAATCCCGGACAGGGGGACCTTCCAGCTCCTATAATTCACCCCTCCACTTT	TRBV4-2	NA	TRBD1	TRBJ1-6
CASSLSAGGTAYEQYF	TGCGCCAGCAGCTTGAGCGCTGGCGGGACAGCCTACGAGCAGTACTTC	TRBV5-1	NA	NA	TRBJ2-7
CASSIGRGGYTF	TGTGCCAGTAGTATCGGGAGAGGGGGCTACACCTTC	TRBV19	NA	NA	TRBJ1-2
CASSLGQGSYNEQFF	TGCGCCAGCAGCTTGGGTCAGGGGTCCTACAATGAGCAGTTCTTC	TRBV5-1	once	NA	TRBJ2-1
CASSGWGSSDSPLHF	TGTGCCAGCAGTGGGTGGGGCAGTTCTGATTCACCCCTCCACTTT	TRBV2	NA	NA	TRBJ1-6
CASSPGTSPHTGELFF	TGTGCCAGCAGCCCCGGGACTAGCCCCCACACCGGGGAGCTGTTTTTT	TRBV7-2	NA	TRBD2	TRBJ2-2
CASSEGTALLSSYNEQFF	TGCGCCAGCAGTGAAGGGACAGCACTCTTAAGCTCCTACAATGAGCAGTTCTTC	TRBV10-2	NA	TRBD1	TRBJ2-1
CASSQEGTGADTQYF	TGCGCCAGCAGCCAGGAAGGGACAGGGGCAGATACGCAGTATTTT	TRBV4-3	NA	TRBD1	TRBJ2-3
CASSVATGWTEAFF	TGTGCCAGCAGCGTAGCTACAGGGTGGACTGAAGCTTTCTTT	TRBV9	NA	NA	TRBJ1-1
CASKVGGGITNEKLFF	TGTGCCAGCAAGGTGGGGGGCGGGATAACTAATGAAAAACTGTTTTTT	TRBV28	NA	NA	TRBJ1-4
CASSFQGVGGIVGQPQHF	TGTGCCAGCAGCTTTCAGGGGGTCGGGGGAATTGTAGGTCAGCCCCAGCATTTT	TRBV7-8	once	TRBD1	TRBJ1-5
CASSKLVDRDEQYF	TGTGCCAGCAGCAAACTAGTTGACAGGGACGAGCAGTACTTC	TRBV21-1	NA	NA	TRBJ2-7
CASTTSGSTDTQYF	TGTGCCAGCACGACTAGCGGGAGTACTGATACGCAGTATTTT	TRBV11-3	NA	TRBD2	TRBJ2-3
CASSPTGRGGYEQFF	TGTGCCAGCAGTCCAACCGGGCGGGGGGGTTATGAGCAGTTCTTC	TRBV28	NA	TRBD2	TRBJ2-1
CATSFGLNYGYTF	TGTGCCACCAGTTTTGGGTTAAACTATGGCTACACCTTC	TRBV24-1	NA	NA	TRBJ1-2
CSARASTEAFF	TGCAGTGCTAGGGCAAGCACTGAAGCTTTCTTT	TRBV20-1	NA	NA	TRBJ1-1
CASSFDRSGYTF	TGTGCCAGCAGCTTTGACAGGTCTGGCTACACCTTC	TRBV7-9	once	NA	TRBJ1-2
CASSQQGAPSGANVLTF	TGCGCCAGCAGCCAACAGGGGGCCCCCTCTGGGGCCAACGTCCTGACTTTC	TRBV5-1	NA	TRBD1	TRBJ2-6
CASSLLAGGLTDTQYF	TGTGCCAGCTCACTGCTAGCGGGAGGCCTCACAGATACGCAGTATTTT	TRBV18	NA	TRBD2	TRBJ2-3
CASSPRTGAEKLFF	TGTGCCAGCAGTCCGAGGACAGGGGCCGAAAAACTGTTTTTT	TRBV6-5	NA	TRBD1	TRBJ1-4
CASSLFTGELFF	TGTGCCAGCAGCCTTTTCACCGGGGAGCTGTTTTTT	TRBV7-3	NA	NA	TRBJ2-2
CASREGLALTQYF	TGTGCCAGCAGGGAGGGACTAGCATTAACCCAGTACTTC	TRBV2	NA	TRBD2	TRBJ2-5
CASSSPGQGGNEQFF	TGTGCCAGTAGTAGTCCGGGACAGGGGGGAAATGAGCAGTTCTTC	TRBV19	NA	TRBD1	TRBJ2-1
CASSSPGQNFYEQYF	TGTGCCAGCAGTTCCCCGGGACAGAACTTTTACGAGCAGTACTTC	TRBV7-9	NA	TRBD1	TRBJ2-7